The T cell receptor (beta chain) under discussion was sequenced for a study of T-cell memory formation after mild COVID-19. General observations from the study: Clones contracting across day 15 to 85 had a balanced CD4/CD8 profile; later expanding clones leaned CD4+.

This clonotype occurred many times. Its target is not known. TCRdb reprocessed the 5' RACE reads via MiXCR and lists one record per CDR3 protein. The sample carries approximately 42,000 distinct CDR3 sequences, over 6.5% recorded once. V lost 1 base to trimming and J lost 7 bases; unmatched junction nucleotides: 9. CDR1 is SGHDN and CDR2 is FVKESK in the germline V gene. CDR3 length: 16 residues. V gene TRBV14 combines with J gene TRBJ2-1; 8 nucleotides align to TRBD2. Sequenced input: PBMCs or a T cell subset sorted from them (not recorded which). The TCR sequence derives from an adult who had mild COVID-19 (a few samples of this study predate the infection). Cell type and time point are not known. The CDR3 loop is CASSQARGGLGNEQFF. The CDR3 DNA is TGTGCCAGCAGCCAAGCCCGGGGGGGCCTTGGTAATGAGCAGTTCTTC.